Reported below is one T cell receptor beta chain. This clone has only one observation. It has no known antigen specificity. Sequence at one end of the junction differs from germline and may be a read error. The collaborating institutions used their own protocols to collect whole blood in K2EDTA tubes. For TCRbeta analysis, collaborator samples were shipped as frozen whole blood, as isolated PBMCs, or as DNA extracted from either sample type. TCRbeta CDR3 regions were amplified from genomic DNA by means of the immunoSEQ Assay, a bias-controlled multiplex PCR. On the authors' methods: The number of nucleated cells in each sample was estimated by amplification of reference gene primers within the assay. To quantify the absolute abundance of each unique TCRbeta CDR3 rearrangement, sequence reads were collapsed and filtered. Productive Simpson clonality was computed per sample as the square root of Simpson's diversity index over productive rearrangements. The table comes from immuneACCESS by way of TCRdb, which keeps in-frame sequences with V and J called. Part of the clones is missing from these tables; in studies checked, under half for an unresolved V gene and the rest for unknown reasons. D and trimming come from the DNA, and the V and J calls and clone size come from that table. The sample data list 95,000 to 100,000 clones, and about 88% of these were observed just once. 1.5% to 2% of the sample is taken by the ten largest.

The germline V gene (reference sequence) sets CDR1 to SSHAT and CDR2 to FNYEAQ. Spanning cysteine to phenylalanine, the CDR3 consists of 16 amino acids. The retained sequence is limited to the CDR3, 48 bases, with the frame set at the first base. This specimen comes from a study of blood T cell repertoires in COVID-19 (dated by TCRdb to about 2020). In the study overall: Samples from collaborators originated in the United States, Italy and Spain and spanned both the acute and convalescent phases of COVID-19. The prospective study material was composed of cDNA or gDNA derived from T cells, B-cell-depleted T cells, or PBMCs. Deeply sampled blood TCRbeta repertoires from subjects exposed to, actively infected with, or recovered from COVID-19 were included in the dataset. The repertoires were released in a freely available public database intended as a resource for research on the immune response to SARS-CoV-2. Samples were obtained from the ongoing ImmuneRACE study (first 160 participants) and from 950 to 1,500 subjects provided by 6 global collaborators. Nearly every sample came with metadata listing a de-identified subject ID, COVID-19 status, age in years and sex. Where HLA class I and class II types were available, the types were taken from metadata supplied by the sample provider, not from assay-based typing. The paper as a whole reports these results and caveats: The amount of clinical and demographic metadata varied by source and participant and was provided uncurated.

The sequence came from an older man with acute or convalescent COVID-19. Specimen: peripheral blood. The chain couples TRBV7-7 to TRBJ2-5, with TRBD2 perhaps the D gene, on 6 matching bases. For the CDR3, the sequence is CASSPGTSTSRETQYF. The DNA sequence reads TGTGCTAGCAGCCCCGGGACTTCCACCTCGCGGGAGACCCAGTACTTC.